This T cell receptor (beta chain) was retrieved from a study of T-cell reconstitution after alpha-beta-depleted transplantation in children. Preparing the TCRbeta library involved the use of unique molecular identifiers. MiXCR was run by TCRdb on the PCR reads, yielding one entry per CDR3 protein. The table includes more than 200,000 distinct CDR3 sequences, about 8.7% detected once. This clonotype was recorded many times. Its antigen is unidentified. Findings and limits, study-wide: Newly generated T cells supplied most T-cell counts and diversity one year post-transplant. Surviving thymic progenitors and recipient T cells were the source of high TCRbeta diversity at day 60 in some patients. It was reported that alpha-beta T cells came from several hundred expanded graft clones (about two months after transplant).

V gave up 8 bases and J gave up 1 base, with 5 bases separating them. This CDR3 has 11 residues. This sequence originates from a male patient between 2 and 15 years old who had a stem cell transplant for acute myeloid leukemia, so the T cells may come from the graft donor. Sequences were derived from PBMCs, mostly from graft donor cells, sampled 360 days after TCRalphabeta/CD19-depleted stem cell transplant. The chain joins TRBV12-3 or TRBV12-4 to TRBJ2-5; no definite D call. In DNA, the CDR3 is TGTGCCAGCGGCGGCCAAGAGACCCAGTACTTC. Its protein is CASGGQETQYF.